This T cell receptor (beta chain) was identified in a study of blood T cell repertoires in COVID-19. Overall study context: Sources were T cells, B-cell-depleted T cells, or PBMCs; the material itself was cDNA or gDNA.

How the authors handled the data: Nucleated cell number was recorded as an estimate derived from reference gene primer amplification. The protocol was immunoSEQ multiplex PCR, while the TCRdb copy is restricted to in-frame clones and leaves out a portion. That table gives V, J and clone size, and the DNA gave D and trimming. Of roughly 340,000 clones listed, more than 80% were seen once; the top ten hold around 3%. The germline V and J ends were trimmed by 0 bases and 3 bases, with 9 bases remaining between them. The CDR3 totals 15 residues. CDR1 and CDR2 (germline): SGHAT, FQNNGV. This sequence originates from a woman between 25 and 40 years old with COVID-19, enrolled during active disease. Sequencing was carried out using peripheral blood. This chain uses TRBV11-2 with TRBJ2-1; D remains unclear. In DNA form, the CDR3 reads TGTGCCAGCAGCTTAGATCTACAGAGCTACAATGAGCAGTTCTTC. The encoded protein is CASSLDLQSYNEQFF.